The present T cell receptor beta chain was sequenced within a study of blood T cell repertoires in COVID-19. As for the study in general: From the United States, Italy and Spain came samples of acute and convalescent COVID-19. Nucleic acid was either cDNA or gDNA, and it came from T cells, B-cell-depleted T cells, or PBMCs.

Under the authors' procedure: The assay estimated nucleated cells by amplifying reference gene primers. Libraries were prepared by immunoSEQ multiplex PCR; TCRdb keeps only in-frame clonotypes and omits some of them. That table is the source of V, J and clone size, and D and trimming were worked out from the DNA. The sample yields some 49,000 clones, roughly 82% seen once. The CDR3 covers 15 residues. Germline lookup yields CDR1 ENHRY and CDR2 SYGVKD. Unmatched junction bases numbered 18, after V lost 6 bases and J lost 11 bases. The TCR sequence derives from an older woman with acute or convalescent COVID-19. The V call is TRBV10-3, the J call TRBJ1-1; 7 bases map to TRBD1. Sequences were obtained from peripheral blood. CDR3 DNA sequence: TGTGCCATCAGCGACCCAAGCATGCACAGGGGCTACGCTTTCTTT. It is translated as CAISDPSMHRGYAFF.